The text below deals with one T cell receptor (beta chain). Its antigen is not yet known. The CDR3 spans 15 residues, from the cysteine through the phenylalanine. A DNA sequence was not provided. The germline V gene sets CDR1 to SQVTM and CDR2 to ANQGSEA. Sequencing was carried out with a NextSeq 550. The Human TCR Profiling Kit (MiLaboratory) was used to prepare UMI-labeled 5' RACE TRB cDNA libraries. The full amount of extracted RNA was used for cDNA synthesis, and the full amount of resulting cDNA was used for PCR amplification. Libraries were prepared in parallel using an identical number of PCR cycles. The study's own analysis went as follows. MIGEC and MiXCR extracted about 54,000 +/- 9,700 unique UMI-labeled TRB cDNA molecules per library, requiring at least two reads per UMI. On average, each library contained roughly 40,000 +/- 10,000 functional in-frame TRB CDR3 nucleotide clonotypes without stop codons. After downsampling to 5000 UMI-labeled TRB molecules per sample, diversity metrics, including normalized Shannon-Wiener and Chao1, were computed in VDJtools. VDJtools computed clonotype-size-weighted physicochemical properties of the central five CDR3 residues: interaction energy, strength, volume and Kidera factor 4. Following reprocessing of the reads by TCRdb, the data hold one row per CDR3 protein sequence and no DNA is available. The V and J calls and clone size come from TCRdb's table, not from the authors' own analysis. The sample has around 150,000 distinct CDR3 sequences on record. The top ten constitute 0.4% to 0.5% of the sample.

The data stem from a study of CXCR3-negative and CXCR3-positive naive CD8 T cells (dated by TCRdb to between 2018 and 2021). General notes on the study: In total, about 135 million TRB reads were obtained, which works out to roughly 1.5 +/- 0.3 million reads per library. Diversity and physicochemical repertoire analyses covered eleven to twelve donors pooled from two independent experiments. TRBV-TRBJ cluster analysis included naive subsets from a handful of donors and memory cells from 3 donors.

Each CD8+ T cell subset was flow-sorted in triplicate, and 300,000 or so cells per subset were placed directly into RLT lysis buffer. To keep memory contaminants out, a stringent definition of naive CD8+ T cells was applied: CD45RO-CCR7+CD27+CD95-. Peripheral blood mononuclear cells were isolated from buffy coats using standard density gradient centrifugation. A FACSAria III was used to flow-sort naive CXCR3-negative and CXCR3-positive CD8+ T cells. Total RNA was extracted from sorted cells using an RNeasy Mini Kit. Overall study outcomes, separate from this receptor: Surface CD5, linked to self-reactivity in mice, was comparable between naive subsets; TCR interaction strength was therefore also inferred from TRB CDR3 physicochemical properties. Comparably high repertoire diversity was found in both naive subsets, whereas much lower repertoire diversity was found in memory CD8+ T cells. Because CXCR3 expression was partially decreased after cryopreservation, freshly isolated PBMCs were used for most assays. Similar TRBV-TRBJ usage was shown by naive CXCR3-negative and CXCR3-positive cells from the same donor, whereas distinct patterns were shown by memory cells. TRB CDR3s from CXCR3-positive naive cells showed higher hydrophobicity (lower Kidera factor 4), lower energy, and higher strength and volume indices than CXCR3-negative naive cells.

The rearranged segments are TRBV29-1 and TRBJ2-7; TCRdb gives TRBD1 as the D gene, but with no DNA this cannot be confirmed. The sequenced sample consisted of naive CXCR3+ CD8+ T cells from blood. The cell subset or site label here, explained by the study, means: CD45RO-CCR7+CD27+CD95- naive CD8+ T cells expressing CXCR3 (TNR3+). The receptor's source is a human donor in good health. Some clones in this sample may be carry-over from other donors' samples. For the CDR3, the sequence is CSVEETDMGSIEQYF.